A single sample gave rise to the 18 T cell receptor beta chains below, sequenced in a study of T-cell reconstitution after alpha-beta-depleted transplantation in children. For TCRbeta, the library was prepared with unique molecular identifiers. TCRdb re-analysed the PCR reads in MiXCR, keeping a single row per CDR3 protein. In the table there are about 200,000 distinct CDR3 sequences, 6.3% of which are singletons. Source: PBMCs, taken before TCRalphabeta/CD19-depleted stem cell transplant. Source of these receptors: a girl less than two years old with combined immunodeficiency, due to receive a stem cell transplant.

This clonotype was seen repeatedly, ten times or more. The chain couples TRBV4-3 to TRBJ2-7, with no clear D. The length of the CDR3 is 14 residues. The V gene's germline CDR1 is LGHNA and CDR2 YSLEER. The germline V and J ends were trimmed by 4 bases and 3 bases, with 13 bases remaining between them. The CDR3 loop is CASSPGVGGYEQYF. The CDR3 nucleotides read TGCGCCAGCAGCCCTGGGGTGGGCGGCTACGAGCAGTACTTC.

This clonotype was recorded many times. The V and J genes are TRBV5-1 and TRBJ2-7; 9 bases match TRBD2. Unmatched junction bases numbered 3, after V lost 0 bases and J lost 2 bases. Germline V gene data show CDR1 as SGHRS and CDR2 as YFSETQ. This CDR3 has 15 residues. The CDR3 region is CASSLAGGGAYEQYF. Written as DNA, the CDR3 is TGCGCCAGCAGCTTGGCCGGCGGGGGGGCCTACGAGCAGTACTTC.

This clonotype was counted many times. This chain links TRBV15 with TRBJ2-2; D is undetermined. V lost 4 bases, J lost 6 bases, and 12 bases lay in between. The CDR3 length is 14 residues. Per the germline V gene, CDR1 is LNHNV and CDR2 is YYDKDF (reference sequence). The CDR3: CATSTSLGPGELFF. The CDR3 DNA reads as TGTGCCACCAGCACTTCTCTTGGTCCCGGGGAGCTGTTTTTT.

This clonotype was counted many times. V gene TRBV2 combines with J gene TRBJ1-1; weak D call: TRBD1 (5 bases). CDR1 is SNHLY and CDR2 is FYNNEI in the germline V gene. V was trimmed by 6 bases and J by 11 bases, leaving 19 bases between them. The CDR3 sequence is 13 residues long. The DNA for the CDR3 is TGTGCCAGCAGGGCGGGGCACTTACTACGGGCTTTCTTT. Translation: CASRAGHLLRAFF.

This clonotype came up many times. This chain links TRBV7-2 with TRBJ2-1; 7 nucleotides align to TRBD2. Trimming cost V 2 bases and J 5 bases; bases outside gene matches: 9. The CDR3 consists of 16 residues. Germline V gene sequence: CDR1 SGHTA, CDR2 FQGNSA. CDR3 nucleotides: TGTGCCAGCAGCTTACTCCGCGCTAGCGGAAACAATGAGCAGTTCTTC. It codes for CASSLLRASGNNEQFF.

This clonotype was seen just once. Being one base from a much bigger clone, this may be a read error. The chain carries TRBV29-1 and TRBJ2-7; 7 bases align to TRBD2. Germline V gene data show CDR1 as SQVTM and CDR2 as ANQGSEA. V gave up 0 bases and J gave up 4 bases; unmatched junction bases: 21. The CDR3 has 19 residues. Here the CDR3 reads CSVEDHEGLGGSRIYEQYF. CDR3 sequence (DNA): TGCAGCGTTGAAGACCACGAAGGGTTGGGGGGGAGCAGGATTTACGAGCAGTACTTC.

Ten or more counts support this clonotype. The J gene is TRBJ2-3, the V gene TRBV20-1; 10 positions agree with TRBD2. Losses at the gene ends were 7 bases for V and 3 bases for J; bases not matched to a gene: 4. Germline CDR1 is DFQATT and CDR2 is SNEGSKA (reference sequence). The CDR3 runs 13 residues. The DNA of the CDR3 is TGCAGTGAGGGACTAGCGAGAACAGATACGCAGTATTTT. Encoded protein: CSEGLARTDTQYF.

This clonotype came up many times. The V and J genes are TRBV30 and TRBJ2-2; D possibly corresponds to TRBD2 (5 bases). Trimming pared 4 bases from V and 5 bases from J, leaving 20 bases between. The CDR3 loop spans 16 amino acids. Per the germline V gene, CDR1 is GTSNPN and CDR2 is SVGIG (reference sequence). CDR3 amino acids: CAWNGDPHLSTGELFF. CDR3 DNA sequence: TGTGCCTGGAACGGGGATCCCCACTTGTCGACCGGGGAGCTGTTTTTT.

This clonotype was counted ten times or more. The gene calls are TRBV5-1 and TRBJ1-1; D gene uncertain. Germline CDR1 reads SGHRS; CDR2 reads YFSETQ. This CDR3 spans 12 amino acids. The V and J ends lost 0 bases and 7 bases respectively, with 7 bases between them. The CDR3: CASSLVEGEAFF. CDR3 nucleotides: TGCGCCAGCAGCTTGGTGGAGGGTGAAGCTTTCTTT.

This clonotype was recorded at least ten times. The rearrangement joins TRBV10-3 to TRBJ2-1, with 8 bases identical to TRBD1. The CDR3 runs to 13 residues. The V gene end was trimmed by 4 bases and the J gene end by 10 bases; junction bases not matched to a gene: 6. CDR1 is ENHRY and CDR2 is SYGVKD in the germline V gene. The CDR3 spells CAISGTGRAEQFF. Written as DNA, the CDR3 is TGTGCCATCAGTGGGACAGGGCGCGCAGAGCAGTTCTTC.

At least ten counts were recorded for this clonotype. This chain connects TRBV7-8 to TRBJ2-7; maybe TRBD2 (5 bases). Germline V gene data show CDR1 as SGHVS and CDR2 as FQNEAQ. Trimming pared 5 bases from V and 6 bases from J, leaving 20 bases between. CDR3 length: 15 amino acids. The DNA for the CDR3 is TGTGCCAGCAGCCCACACCCCGGGGATTGGTCCGAGCAGTACTTC. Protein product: CASSPHPGDWSEQYF.

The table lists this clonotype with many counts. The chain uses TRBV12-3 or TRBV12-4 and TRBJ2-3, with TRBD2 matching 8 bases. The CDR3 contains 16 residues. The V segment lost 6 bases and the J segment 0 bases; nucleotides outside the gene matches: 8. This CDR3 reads CASSLHPSGSTDTQYF. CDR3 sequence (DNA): TGTGCCAGCAGCCTCCATCCTAGCGGGAGCACAGATACGCAGTATTTT.

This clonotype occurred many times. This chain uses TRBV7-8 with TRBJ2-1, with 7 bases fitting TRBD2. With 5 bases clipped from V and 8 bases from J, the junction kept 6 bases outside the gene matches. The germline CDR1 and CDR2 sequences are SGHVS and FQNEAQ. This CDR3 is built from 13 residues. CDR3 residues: CASSPGLSDEQFF. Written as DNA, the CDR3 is TGTGCCAGCAGCCCGGGACTATCCGATGAGCAGTTCTTC.

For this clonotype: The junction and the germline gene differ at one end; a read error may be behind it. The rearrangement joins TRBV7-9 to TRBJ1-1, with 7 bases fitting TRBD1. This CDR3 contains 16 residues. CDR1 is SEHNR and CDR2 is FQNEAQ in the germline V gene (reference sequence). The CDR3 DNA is TGTTCCAGCAGCTCCCCAAGGGGGCCACGGAACACTGAAGCTTTCTTT. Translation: CSSSSPRGPRNTEAFF.

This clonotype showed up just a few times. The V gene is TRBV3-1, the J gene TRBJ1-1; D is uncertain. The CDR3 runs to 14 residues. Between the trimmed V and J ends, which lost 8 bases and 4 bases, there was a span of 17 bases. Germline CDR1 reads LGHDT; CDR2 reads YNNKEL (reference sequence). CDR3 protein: CASARGGSGTEAFF. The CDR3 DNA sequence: TGTGCCAGCGCAAGAGGAGGTTCGGGCACTGAAGCTTTCTTT. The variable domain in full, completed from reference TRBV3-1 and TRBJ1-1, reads DTAVSQTPKYLVTQMGNDKSIKCEQNLGHDTMYWYKQDSKKFLKIMFSYNNKELIINETVPNRFSPKSPDKAHLNLHINSLELGDSAVYFCASARGGSGTEAFFGQGTRLTVV.

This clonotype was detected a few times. CDR3 region: CASSPGARSEKLFF. For the CDR3, the DNA is TGTGCCAGCAGCCCCGGGGCACGAAGCGAAAAACTGTTTTTT. The chain links TRBV7-9 to TRBJ1-4; the D gene is possibly TRBD1 (5 bases). Trimming cost V 5 bases and J 8 bases, with 15 bases left between them. The V gene's germline CDR1 is SEHNR and CDR2 FQNEAQ (reference sequence). The CDR3 runs 14 residues.

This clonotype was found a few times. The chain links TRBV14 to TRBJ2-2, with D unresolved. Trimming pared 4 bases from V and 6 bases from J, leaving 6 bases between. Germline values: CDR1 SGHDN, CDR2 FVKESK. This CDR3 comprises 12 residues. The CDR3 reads CASSRWAGELFF. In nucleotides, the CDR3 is TGTGCCAGCAGCCGCTGGGCCGGGGAGCTGTTTTTT.

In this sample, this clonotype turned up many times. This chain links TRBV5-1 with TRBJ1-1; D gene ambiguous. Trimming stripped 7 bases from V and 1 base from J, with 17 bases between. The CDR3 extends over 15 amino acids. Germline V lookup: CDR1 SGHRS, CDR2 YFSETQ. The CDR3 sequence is CASSGSPFANTEAFF. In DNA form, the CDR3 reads TGCGCCAGCTCGGGGTCCCCCTTTGCGAACACTGAAGCTTTCTTT.